This is a list of T cell receptor beta chains from one sample in a study of blood T cell repertoires in COVID-19. TCRdb's copy holds only in-frame clones and misses some; the assay was immunoSEQ multiplex PCR. Of under 250,000 clones listed, around 85% are singletons. Sequenced sample: peripheral blood. The receptors here all came from a woman aged 70-85 years with COVID-19, enrolled during active disease. Both conserved end residues are part of each CDR3. The D gene is left open where the match is weak. Some rows mark clone size as missing; the rest say once, few, many or name a class of expanded clone.

V	size	J	D	CDR3	DNA
TRBV7-2	NA	TRBJ1-2	TRBD1	CASSTRQGPYYGYTF	TGTGCCAGCAGCACCCGACAGGGGCCTTACTATGGCTACACCTTC
TRBV6-5	few	TRBJ2-2	NA	CASSYFGRSNTGELFF	TGTGCCAGCAGTTACTTCGGCAGGTCGAACACCGGGGAGCTGTTTTTT
TRBV7-9	NA	TRBJ1-2	TRBD1	CASSLLTGSGHGYTF	TGTGCCAGCAGCTTATTGACAGGGTCCGGGCATGGCTACACCTTC
TRBV19	NA	TRBJ1-5	NA	CASSLGRGGDQPQHF	TGTGCCAGTAGTCTAGGTAGGGGCGGGGATCAGCCCCAGCATTTT
TRBV13	few	TRBJ2-7	TRBD1	CASSLRLGQGEHEQYF	TGTGCCAGCAGCTTACGCCTGGGACAGGGGGAACACGAGCAGTACTTC
TRBV4-1	NA	TRBJ2-2	TRBD1	CASSNSGQGYTGELFF	TGCGCCAGCAGCAACTCGGGACAGGGGTACACCGGGGAGCTGTTTTTT
TRBV5-1	NA	TRBJ2-3	TRBD1	CASSLGRGLATGTDTQYF	TGCGCCAGCAGCTTGGGAAGGGGGCTCGCCACAGGGACAGATACGCAGTATTTT
TRBV7-2	NA	TRBJ2-3	NA	CASSPLRGWDTQYF	TGTGCCAGCAGCCCACTCCGGGGTTGGGATACGCAGTATTTT
TRBV3-1/TRBV3-2	NA	TRBJ2-5	NA	CASSQDSRVVQTQYF	TGTGCCAGCAGCCAAGACTCCAGGGTCGTACAGACCCAGTACTTC
TRBV4-2	few	TRBJ2-7	TRBD2	CASSHSGGSYEQYF	TGTGCCAGCAGCCATAGCGGGGGCTCCTACGAGCAGTACTTC
TRBV30	NA	TRBJ1-4	NA	CAWSEGPNEKLFF	TGTGCCTGGAGTGAGGGGCCGAATGAAAAACTGTTTTTT
TRBV11-3	few	TRBJ1-6	NA	CASSLGSGDGSPLHF	TGTGCCAGCAGCTTAGGATCAGGGGACGGATCACCCCTCCACTTT
TRBV5-1	NA	TRBJ2-2	TRBD2	CASSRIAGGPPGELFF	TGCGCCAGCAGCAGGATAGCGGGGGGGCCCCCCGGGGAGCTGTTTTTT
TRBV30	few	TRBJ2-2	NA	CAWGGFTGELFF	TGTGCCTGGGGGGGCTTCACCGGGGAGCTGTTTTTT
TRBV7-2	few	TRBJ1-4	TRBD1	CASSLGQGANNEKLFF	TGTGCCAGCAGCCTAGGACAGGGGGCCAATAATGAAAAACTGTTTTTT
TRBV6-5	NA	TRBJ2-5	NA	CASRGYGQTDF	TGTGCCAGCAGGGGTTATGGACAGACAGACTTC
TRBV6-2/TRBV6-3	few	TRBJ1-2	TRBD1	CASSYQGVYGYTF	TGTGCCAGCAGTTACCAGGGGGTCTATGGCTACACCTTC
TRBV19	NA	TRBJ1-5	NA	CASSPHNFRGNQPQHF	TGTGCCAGTAGTCCCCATAATTTTAGGGGGAATCAGCCCCAGCATTTT
TRBV4-1	NA	TRBJ1-2	NA	CASSQARQDYGYTF	TGCGCCAGCAGCCAAGCCCGACAGGACTATGGCTACACCTTC
TRBV5-1	NA	TRBJ1-1	NA	CASSPGWGDRGEAFF	TGCGCCAGCAGCCCAGGGTGGGGGGATAGAGGTGAAGCTTTCTTT
TRBV5-1	NA	TRBJ2-2	TRBD2	CASTLSPGLAGGTGELFF	TGCGCCAGCACCCTATCCCCGGGACTAGCGGGAGGAACCGGGGAGCTGTTTTTT
TRBV7-2	NA	TRBJ2-7	NA	CASSLGTLGEQYF	TGTGCCAGCAGCTTAGGGACTCTGGGCGAGCAGTACTTC